This TCR beta chain was recorded in a study of T cell responses to AZD1222 COVID-19 vaccine. Study-wide background: Researchers grouped second doses given at about 4 or about 12 weeks into one pool.

Here immunoSEQ multiplex PCR was the method, and the copy in TCRdb shows in-frame clones only, minus some. Seen here are approximately 90,000 clones, 85% to 90% observed once, and the top ten hold less than 4%. This CDR3 is 13 amino acids long. Deletions cut 6 bases from V and 2 bases from J, with 10 bases between. In germline, CDR1 is MNHEY, CDR2 SMNVEV (reference sequence). The clonotype comes from an adult in good health. The source material was peripheral blood, sampled on day 0 of AZD1222 vaccination. This chain connects TRBV27 to TRBJ2-5; D is unresolved. CDR3 nucleotides: TGTGCCAGCAGGCCGCAGTCGCAAGAGACCCAGTACTTC. Translation gives CASRPQSQETQYF.